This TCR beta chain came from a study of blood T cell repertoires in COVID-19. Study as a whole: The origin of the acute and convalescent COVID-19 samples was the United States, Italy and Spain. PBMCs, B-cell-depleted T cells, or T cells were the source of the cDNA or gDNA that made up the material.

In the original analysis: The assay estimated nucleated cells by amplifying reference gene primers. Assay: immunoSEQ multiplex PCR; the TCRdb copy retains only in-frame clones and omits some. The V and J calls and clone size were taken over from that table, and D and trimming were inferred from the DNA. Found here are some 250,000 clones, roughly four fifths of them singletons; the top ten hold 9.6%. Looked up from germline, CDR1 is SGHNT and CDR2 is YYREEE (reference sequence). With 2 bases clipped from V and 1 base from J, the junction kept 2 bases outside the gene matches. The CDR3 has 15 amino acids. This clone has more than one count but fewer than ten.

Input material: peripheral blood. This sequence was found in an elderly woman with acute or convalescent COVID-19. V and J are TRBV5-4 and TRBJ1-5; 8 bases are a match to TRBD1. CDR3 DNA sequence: TGTGCCAGCAGCTTATGGACAGGGAGCAATCAGCCCCAGCATTTT. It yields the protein CASSLWTGSNQPQHF.